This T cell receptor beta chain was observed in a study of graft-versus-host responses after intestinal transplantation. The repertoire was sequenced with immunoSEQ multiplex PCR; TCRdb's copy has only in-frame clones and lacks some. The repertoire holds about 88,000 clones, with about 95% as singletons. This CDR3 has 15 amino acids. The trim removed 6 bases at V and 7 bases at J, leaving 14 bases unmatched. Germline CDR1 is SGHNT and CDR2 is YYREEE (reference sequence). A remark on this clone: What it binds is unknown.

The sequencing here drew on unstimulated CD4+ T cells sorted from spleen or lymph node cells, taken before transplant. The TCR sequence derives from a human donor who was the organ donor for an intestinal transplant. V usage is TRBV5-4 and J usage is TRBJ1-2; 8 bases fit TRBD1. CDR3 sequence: CASTLTGGGYGGYTF. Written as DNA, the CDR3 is TGTGCCAGCACCCTAACAGGGGGGGGTTATGGTGGCTACACCTTC.